The 5 T cell receptor beta chains listed next were all sequenced from one sample in a study of blood T cell repertoires in COVID-19. Some clones are missing from TCRdb's copy, which holds only in-frame ones; the method was immunoSEQ multiplex PCR. The table shows 150,000 or so clones, with more than 90% occurring only once. What was sequenced was peripheral blood. Every receptor here comes from a man aged 55 to 70 with active or convalescent COVID-19.

The V and J genes are TRBV5-6 and TRBJ2-7; perhaps TRBD2 as D (6 bases). Trimming removed 5 bases at V and 5 bases at J, with 11 bases between. The germline CDR1 and CDR2 sequences are SGHDT and YYEEEE. The CDR3 is made up of 12 amino acids. CDR3 sequence: CASSLGLNEQYF. CDR3 in DNA: TGTGCCAGCAGTCTAGGACTAAACGAGCAGTACTTC.

V is TRBV28 and J is TRBJ2-6, with 7 positions matching TRBD1. CDR1 and CDR2 from the germline V gene are MDHEN and SYDVKM. This CDR3 contains 15 residues. J gave up 2 bases and V 4 bases, and 2 bases lay outside the gene matches. The CDR3 DNA is TGTGCCAGCAGTTCCACAGGGGCTGGGGCCAACGTCCTGACTTTC. Encoded protein: CASSSTGAGANVLTF.

This clone was picked up a small number of times. The chain carries TRBV3-1 (or the pseudogene TRBV3-2) and TRBJ2-7, with 10 nucleotides matching TRBD2. The CDR3 is 14 residues long. The germline V gene has CDR1 LGHDT and CDR2 YNNKEL (reference sequence). V lost 2 bases to trimming and J lost 3 bases; unmatched junction nucleotides: 1. CDR3 coding DNA: TGTGCCAGCAGCCAATCTAGCGGGAGCTACGAGCAGTACTTC. It yields the protein CASSQSSGSYEQYF.

The chain carries TRBV5-1 and TRBJ2-6, with TRBD1 matching over 10 bases. The V segment lost 4 bases and the J segment 1 base; nucleotides outside the gene matches: 8. CDR3 length: 18 residues. Looked up from germline, CDR1 is SGHRS and CDR2 is YFSETQ. CDR3 residues: CASSIRTGGGSGANVLTF. In nucleotides, the CDR3 is TGCGCCAGCAGCATAAGGACAGGGGGTGGTTCTGGGGCCAACGTCCTGACTTTC.

In the case of this clone: Germline and junction disagree at one end, which may indicate a read error. The V and J genes are TRBV18 and TRBJ1-1; 8 bases align to TRBD1. Germline CDR1 KGHSH, CDR2 LQKENI. This CDR3 is built from 13 residues. The CDR3 reads CASSTGGNSEAFF. Here the CDR3 DNA reads TGTGCCAGCTCAACAGGGGGGAACTCTGAAGCTTTCTTT. Full variable domain (remainder filled in from reference TRBV18 and TRBJ1-1): NAGVMQNPRHLVRRRGQEARLRCSPMKGHSHVYWYRQLPEEGLKFMVYLQKENIIDESGMPKERFSAEFPKEGPSILRIQQVVRGDSAAYFCASSTGGNSEAFFGQGTRLTVV.